Presented here are 20 T cell receptor beta chains from one specimen sequenced in a study of T-cell reconstitution after alpha-beta-depleted transplantation in children. Preparation of the TCRbeta library involved a method that used unique molecular identifiers. TCRdb reprocessed the PCR reads via MiXCR and lists one record per CDR3 protein. Of 400,000 to 550,000 distinct CDR3 sequences listed, 10% to 13% are singletons. The sequencing here drew on PBMCs, taken before TCRalphabeta/CD19-depleted stem cell transplant. The receptors were sampled from a child aged 2 to 15 with inherited bone marrow failure, due to receive a stem cell transplant.

Many counts were recorded for this clonotype. This sequence joins TRBV5-1 and TRBJ2-4, with D hard to call. In germline, CDR1 is SGHRS, CDR2 YFSETQ. The CDR3 is 18 residues long. Trimming removed 0 bases from V and 0 bases from J, with 16 bases in between. CDR3 region: CASSLVLSSGVAKNIQYF. In DNA, the CDR3 is TGCGCCAGCAGCTTGGTATTGTCATCTGGTGTAGCCAAAAACATTCAGTACTTC.

This clonotype has at least ten counts. V is TRBV12-3 or TRBV12-4 and J is TRBJ2-5; 7 bases align to TRBD2. Germline trimming cut 5 bases from V and 2 bases from J; bases unmatched to any gene: 8. The CDR3 totals 15 residues. In nucleotides, the CDR3 is TGTGCCAGCAGTCCGGGAGGAGGGCCTCAAGAGACCCAGTACTTC. Its translation is CASSPGGGPQETQYF.

This clonotype was seen at least ten times. The chain joins TRBV12-3 or TRBV12-4 to TRBJ1-2; the D is unclear. Trimming took 4 bases from V and 7 from J, leaving 13 bases between them. This CDR3 contains 13 residues. This chain's CDR3 is CASSSGRERGYTF. In DNA form, the CDR3 reads TGTGCCAGCAGTTCGGGGAGGGAACGTGGCTACACCTTC.

In this sample, this clonotype turned up many times. V and J are TRBV6-6 and TRBJ2-1, with 7 bases that match TRBD2. Germline loops: CDR1 MNHNY, CDR2 SVGAGI (reference sequence). The CDR3 extends over 13 amino acids. The ends lost 4 bases at V and 7 bases at J; junction bases unmatched: 4. CDR3 nucleotide sequence: TGTGCCAGCAGTTGGGGGGGTAGGAATGAGCAGTTCTTC. Protein sequence: CASSWGGRNEQFF.

This clonotype was seen repeatedly, ten times or more. This chain links TRBV5-1 with TRBJ2-7; 8 bases match TRBD1. CDR1 SGHRS and CDR2 YFSETQ come from the germline V gene. The CDR3 covers 15 residues. Unmatched junction bases numbered 9, after V lost 3 bases and J lost 4 bases. CDR3 amino acids: CASSSRGQAPYEQYF. The DNA for the CDR3 is TGCGCCAGCAGCTCGCGGGGACAGGCGCCTTACGAGCAGTACTTC.

The table lists this clonotype with many counts. The chain uses TRBV7-8 and TRBJ2-7; no clear D gene. The CDR3 loop spans 13 amino acids. The V and J ends lost 3 bases and 3 bases respectively, with 9 bases between them. Germline-derived CDR1 and CDR2 are SGHVS and FQNEAQ. CDR3: CASSFSQDYEQYF. The CDR3 bases are TGTGCCAGCAGCTTTAGTCAGGACTACGAGCAGTACTTC.

This clonotype was found many times. The V call is TRBV27, the J call TRBJ2-7; 10 positions match TRBD2. CDR1 and CDR2 (germline): MNHEY, SMNVEV (reference sequence). V shed 2 bases and J 4 bases; nucleotides not matched to a gene: 8. CDR3 size: 16 residues. CDR3 nucleotide sequence: TGTGCCAGCAGTTTAATCCTAGCGGGAGATCATTACGAGCAGTACTTC. It is translated as CASSLILAGDHYEQYF.

At least ten counts were recorded for this clonotype. The chain employs TRBV30 and TRBJ2-1; no definite D call. The CDR3 is 11 amino acids. Deletions cut 0 bases from V and 9 bases from J, with 6 bases between. CDR1 GTSNPN and CDR2 SVGIG come from the germline V gene (reference sequence). The CDR3 sequence: CAWSVWVEQFF. In DNA form, the CDR3 reads TGTGCCTGGAGTGTATGGGTTGAGCAGTTCTTC.

Note on this clonotype: This may stem from a read error, because a much larger clone lies one nucleotide away. The rearrangement joins TRBV12-3 or TRBV12-4 to TRBJ2-1, with TRBD2 matching 13 bases. The CDR3 is 16 residues long. The V gene end was trimmed by 6 bases and the J gene end by 9 bases; junction bases not matched to a gene: 11. CDR3 sequence (DNA): TGTGCCAGCAGCTTAACCGGGACTAGCGGGACTCGTGAGCAGTTCTTC. Residues: CASSLTGTSGTREQFF.

This clonotype has a count of ten or more. The chain employs TRBV10-2 and TRBJ2-3; no firm D call. CDR1 WSHSY and CDR2 SAAADI come from the germline V gene. CDR3 length: 12 residues. V was shortened by 4 bases and J by 5 bases, with 7 bases between the two germline ends. The CDR3 coding sequence is TGCGCCAGCAGTGTGGCTAGAGATACGCAGTATTTT. Translating gives CASSVARDTQYF.

The chain combines TRBV15 with TRBJ2-7; 9 positions agree with TRBD2. The J segment lost 1 base and the V segment lost 6 bases, leaving 4 bases of the junction unmatched. The CDR3 has 14 residues. Germline loops: CDR1 LNHNV, CDR2 YYDKDF (reference sequence). CDR3: CATSRLADSYEQYF. The CDR3, as DNA: TGTGCCACCAGTAGACTAGCGGATTCCTACGAGCAGTACTTC.

This clonotype came up a few times. This rearrangement joins TRBV4-2 to TRBJ1-5; D is uncertain. Germline-derived CDR1 and CDR2 are LGHNA and YNFKEQ. Trimming cost V 1 base and J 13 bases, with 11 bases left between them. This CDR3 is 12 amino acids long. This chain's CDR3 is CASSQGEDLQHF. CDR3 DNA sequence: TGTGCCAGCAGCCAAGGAGAGGACTTACAGCATTTT.

The sample holds many counts of this clonotype. This rearrangement joins TRBV12-3 or TRBV12-4 to TRBJ1-5, with D possibly TRBD1 on 5 matching bases. The V end was cut by 2 bases, the J end by 1 base, with 12 bases between. This CDR3 spans 16 amino acids. The CDR3 loop reads CASSLRSGGSNQPQHF. The CDR3 coding sequence is TGTGCCAGCAGTTTAAGGAGCGGGGGAAGCAATCAGCCCCAGCATTTT.

This clonotype was observed a few times. CDR3 amino acids: CASRFRAYEQYF. Here the CDR3 DNA reads TGTGCCAGCCGGTTCAGGGCCTACGAGCAGTACTTC. The chain employs TRBV12-3 or TRBV12-4 and TRBJ2-7; possible D gene TRBD1, 5 bases. The CDR3 length is 12 residues. Deletions cut 8 bases from V and 2 bases from J, with 10 bases between.

Only a few counts were recorded for this clonotype. This rearrangement joins TRBV3-1 to TRBJ1-1; tentative D call: TRBD1 (5 bases). The CDR3 extends over 15 amino acids. Per the germline V gene, CDR1 is LGHDT and CDR2 is YNNKEL (reference sequence). Trimming pared 4 bases from V and 1 base from J, leaving 13 bases between. The chain's CDR3 is CASSLAVGGNTEAFF. CDR3 sequence (DNA): TGTGCCAGCAGCCTGGCCGTGGGGGGGAACACTGAAGCTTTCTTT.

This clonotype was observed many times. This chain uses TRBV30 with TRBJ1-4; maybe TRBD1 (5 bases). Germline loops: CDR1 GTSNPN, CDR2 SVGIG (reference sequence). This CDR3 is built from 12 residues. The germline V and J ends were trimmed by 4 bases and 7 bases, with 10 bases remaining between them. The CDR3 spells CAWNAGTEKLFF. The DNA of the CDR3 is TGTGCCTGGAACGCCGGGACTGAAAAACTGTTTTTT.

The CDR3 coding sequence is TGTGCCAGCTCACCTGGGACAGGGAGCCAAGAGACCCAGTACTTC. This gives the protein CASSPGTGSQETQYF. V and J are TRBV18 and TRBJ2-5, with TRBD1 matching over 9 bases. Looked up from germline, CDR1 is KGHSH and CDR2 is LQKENI. This CDR3 region has 15 residues. J lost 1 base, V lost 3 bases, and 3 bases had no gene match.

The chain joins TRBV12-3 or TRBV12-4 to TRBJ2-1; TRBD2 might be the D (6 bases). The CDR3 covers 17 residues. V shed 4 bases and J shed 2 bases, with 18 bases lying between them. The CDR3 region is CASSSPFGRSPYNEQFF. DNA of the CDR3: TGTGCCAGCAGTTCCCCTTTCGGGAGAAGCCCCTACAATGAGCAGTTCTTC.

Many counts were recorded for this clonotype. The chain links TRBV7-9 to TRBJ2-3; 9 bases agree with TRBD2. This CDR3 has 15 amino acids. Trimming at V came to 4 bases and at J to 1 base, leaving 3 bases not matched to a gene. Looked up from germline, CDR1 is SEHNR and CDR2 is FQNEAQ (reference sequence). CDR3 loop: CASSYWTSGTDTQYF. Written as DNA, the CDR3 is TGTGCCAGCAGCTACTGGACTAGCGGCACAGATACGCAGTATTTT.

The table lists this clonotype with many counts. This sequence joins TRBV12-3 or TRBV12-4 and TRBJ2-3, with TRBD1 matching 7 bases. The CDR3 runs to 15 residues. V dropped 8 bases and J dropped 5; count of bases not matched to a gene: 13. The CDR3 sequence: CASGPANRGGDTQYF. The CDR3 region has the DNA TGTGCCAGCGGACCCGCCAACAGGGGTGGAGATACGCAGTATTTT.